This passage covers 2 T cell receptor beta chains from one sample sequenced in a study of blood T cell repertoires in COVID-19. The repertoire was sequenced with immunoSEQ multiplex PCR; TCRdb's copy has only in-frame clones and lacks some. Here the sample spans roughly 100,000 clones, around 80% being singletons. The specimen was peripheral blood. The receptors here all came from a man aged 65 to 85 with acute or convalescent COVID-19.

V gene TRBV19 combines with J gene TRBJ2-1; D is undetermined. This CDR3 has 11 amino acids. The germline CDR1 and CDR2 sequences are LNHDA and SQIVND (reference sequence). V lost 5 bases and J lost 4, with 3 bases in between. The CDR3 region has the DNA TGTGCCAGTAGTTCTTACAATGAGCAGTTCTTC. Translated: CASSSYNEQFF.

As to this clone: Other nucleotide sequences in the sample specify the same CDR3. The chain employs TRBV5-6 and TRBJ1-2, with D perhaps TRBD1 (5 bases). V was cut by 0 bases and J by 4 bases, with 13 bases left in between. CDR3 length: 15 amino acids. In germline, CDR1 is SGHDT, CDR2 YYEEEE. Here the CDR3 reads CASSLGPQGSYGYTF. The CDR3 DNA is TGTGCCAGCAGCTTGGGACCGCAGGGTAGCTATGGCTACACCTTC.